Reported below is one T cell receptor (beta chain). The target antigen is unknown. The sample holds other DNA sequences that translate to the same CDR3. Sequencing relied on a cDNA template that was reverse transcribed from extracted RNA. This table comes from immunoSEQ multiplex PCR, and its TCRdb copy is limited to in-frame clones, with some not included. This table has about 220,000 clones, more than 45% appearing once. Trimming removed 0 bases from V and 3 bases from J, with 4 bases in between. The length of the CDR3 is 12 residues. The germline V gene encodes CDR1 SGHRS and CDR2 YFSETQ. This specimen belongs to a study of CD8+ T cells in alopecia areata. Study-wide results and caveats: On tofacitinib, scalp and blood still held many of the expanded lesional clones. Alphabeta T cells residing in normal skin are also sequenced in scalp samples. TCR sharing was clearer in mice than between patients, perhaps partly owing to patient HLA diversity. For lesional scalp, especially alopecia totalis/universalis, clonality was higher than in normal scalp.

Sample treatment: oral pan-JAK inhibitor, 5-10 mg twice daily. The source is a human donor with alopecia areata. Sample: CD4+ T cells sorted from blood, taken at week 4, from a patient treated with tofacitinib. The rearrangement joins TRBV5-1 to TRBJ2-7; D uncertain. The CDR3: CASSLEGYEQYF. The CDR3 DNA follows: TGCGCCAGCAGCTTGGAAGGCTACGAGCAGTACTTC.